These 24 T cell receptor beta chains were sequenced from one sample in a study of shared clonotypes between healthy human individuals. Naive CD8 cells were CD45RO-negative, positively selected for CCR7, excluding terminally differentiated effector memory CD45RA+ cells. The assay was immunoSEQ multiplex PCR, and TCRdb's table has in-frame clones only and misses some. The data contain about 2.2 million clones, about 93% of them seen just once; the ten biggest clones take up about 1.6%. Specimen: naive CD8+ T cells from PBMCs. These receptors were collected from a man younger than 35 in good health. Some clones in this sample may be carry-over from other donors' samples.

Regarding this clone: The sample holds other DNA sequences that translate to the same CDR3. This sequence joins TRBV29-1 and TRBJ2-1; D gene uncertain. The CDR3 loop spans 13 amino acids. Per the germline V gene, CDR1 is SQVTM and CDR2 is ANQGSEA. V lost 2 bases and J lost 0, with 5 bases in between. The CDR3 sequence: CSVELSSYNEQFF. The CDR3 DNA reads TGCAGCGTTGAACTGAGCTCCTACAATGAGCAGTTCTTC.

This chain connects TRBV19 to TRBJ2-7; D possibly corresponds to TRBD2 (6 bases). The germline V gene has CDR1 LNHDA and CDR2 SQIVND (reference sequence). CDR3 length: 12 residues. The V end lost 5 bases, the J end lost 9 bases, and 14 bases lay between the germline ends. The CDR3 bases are TGTGCCAGTAGTGGAGGGACGGCGAGGCAGTACTTC. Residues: CASSGGTARQYF.

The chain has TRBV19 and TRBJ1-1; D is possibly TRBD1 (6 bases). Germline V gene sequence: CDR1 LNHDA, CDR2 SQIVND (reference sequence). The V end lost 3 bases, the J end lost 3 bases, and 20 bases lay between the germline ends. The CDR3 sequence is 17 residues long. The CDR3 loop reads CASSIRPLEGVDTEAFF. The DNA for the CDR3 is TGTGCCAGTAGTATCCGACCTTTAGAGGGGGTCGACACTGAAGCTTTCTTT.

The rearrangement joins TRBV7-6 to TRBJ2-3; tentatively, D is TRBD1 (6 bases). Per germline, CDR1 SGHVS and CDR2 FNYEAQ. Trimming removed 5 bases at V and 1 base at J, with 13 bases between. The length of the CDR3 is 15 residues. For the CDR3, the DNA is TGTGCCAGCAGCGGGACAAATAGGGGCACAGATACGCAGTATTTT. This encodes CASSGTNRGTDTQYF.

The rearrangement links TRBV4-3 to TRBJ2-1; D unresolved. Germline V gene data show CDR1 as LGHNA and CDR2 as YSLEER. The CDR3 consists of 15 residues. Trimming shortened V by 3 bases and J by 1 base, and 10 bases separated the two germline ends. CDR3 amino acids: CASSHATYSYNEQFF. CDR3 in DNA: TGCGCCAGCAGCCATGCCACATATTCCTACAATGAGCAGTTCTTC.

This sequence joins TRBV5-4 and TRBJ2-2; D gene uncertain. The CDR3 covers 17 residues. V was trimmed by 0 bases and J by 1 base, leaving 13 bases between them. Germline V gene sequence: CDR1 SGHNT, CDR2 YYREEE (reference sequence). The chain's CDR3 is CASSLGRPPMNTGELFF. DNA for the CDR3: TGTGCCAGCAGCTTGGGGCGTCCGCCGATGAACACCGGGGAGCTGTTTTTT.

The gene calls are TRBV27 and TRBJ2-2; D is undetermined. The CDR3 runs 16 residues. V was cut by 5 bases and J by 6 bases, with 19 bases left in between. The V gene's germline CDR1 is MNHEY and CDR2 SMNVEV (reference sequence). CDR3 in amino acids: CASSGDSTPIPGELFF. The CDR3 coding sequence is TGTGCCAGCAGTGGTGATTCTACTCCAATACCCGGGGAGCTGTTTTTT.

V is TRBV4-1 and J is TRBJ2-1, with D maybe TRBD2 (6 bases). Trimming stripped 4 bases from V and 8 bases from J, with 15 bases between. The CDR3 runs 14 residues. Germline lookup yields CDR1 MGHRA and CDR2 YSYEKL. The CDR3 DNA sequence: TGCGCCAGCAGCCCAGCCCTAGCGTATGATGAGCAGTTCTTC. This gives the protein CASSPALAYDEQFF.

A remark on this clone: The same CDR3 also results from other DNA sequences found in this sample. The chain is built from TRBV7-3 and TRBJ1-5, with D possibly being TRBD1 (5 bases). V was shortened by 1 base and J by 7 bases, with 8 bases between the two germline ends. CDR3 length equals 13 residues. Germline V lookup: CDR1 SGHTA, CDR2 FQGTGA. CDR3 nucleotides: TGTGCCAGCAGCTTAAATGGGGGACAGCCCCAGCATTTT. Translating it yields CASSLNGGQPQHF.

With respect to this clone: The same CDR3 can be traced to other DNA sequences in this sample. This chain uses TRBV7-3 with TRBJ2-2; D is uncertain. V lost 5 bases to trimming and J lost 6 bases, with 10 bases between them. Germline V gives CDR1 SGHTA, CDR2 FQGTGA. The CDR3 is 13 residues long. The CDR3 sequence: CASSPTGPGELFF. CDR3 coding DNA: TGTGCCAGCAGCCCGACGGGTCCCGGGGAGCTGTTTTTT.

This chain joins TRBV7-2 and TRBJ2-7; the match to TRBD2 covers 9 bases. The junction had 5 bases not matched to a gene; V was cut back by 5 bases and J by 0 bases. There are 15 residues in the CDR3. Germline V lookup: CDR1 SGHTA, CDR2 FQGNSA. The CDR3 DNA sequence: TGTGCCAGCAGCCCTAGCGGGAAGAGCTCCTACGAGCAGTACTTC. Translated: CASSPSGKSSYEQYF.

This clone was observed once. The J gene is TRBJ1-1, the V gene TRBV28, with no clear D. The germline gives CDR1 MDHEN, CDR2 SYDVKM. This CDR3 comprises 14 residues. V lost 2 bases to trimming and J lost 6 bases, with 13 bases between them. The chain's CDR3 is CASSLAQSGAEAFF. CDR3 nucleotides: TGTGCCAGCAGTTTAGCCCAATCTGGGGCTGAAGCTTTCTTT.

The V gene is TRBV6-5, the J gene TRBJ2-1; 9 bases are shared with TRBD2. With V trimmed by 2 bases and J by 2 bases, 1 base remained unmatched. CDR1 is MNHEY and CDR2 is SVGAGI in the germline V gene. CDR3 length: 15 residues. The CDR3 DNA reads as TGTGCCAGCAGTTACGCGGGAGGGCCCTACAATGAGCAGTTCTTC. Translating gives CASSYAGGPYNEQFF.

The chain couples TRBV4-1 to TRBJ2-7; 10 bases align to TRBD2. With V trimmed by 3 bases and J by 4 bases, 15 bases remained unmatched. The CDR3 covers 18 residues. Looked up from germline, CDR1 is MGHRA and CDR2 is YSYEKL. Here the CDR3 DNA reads TGCGCCAGCAGCCACCCCTCCGGGGCTAGCGGGAGACCTTACGAGCAGTACTTC. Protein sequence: CASSHPSGASGRPYEQYF.

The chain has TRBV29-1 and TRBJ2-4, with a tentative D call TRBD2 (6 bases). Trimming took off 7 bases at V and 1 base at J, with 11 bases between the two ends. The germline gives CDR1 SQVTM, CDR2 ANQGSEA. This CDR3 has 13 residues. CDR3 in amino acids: CSGTGAAKNIQYF. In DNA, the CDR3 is TGCAGCGGGACGGGAGCGGCCAAAAACATTCAGTACTTC.

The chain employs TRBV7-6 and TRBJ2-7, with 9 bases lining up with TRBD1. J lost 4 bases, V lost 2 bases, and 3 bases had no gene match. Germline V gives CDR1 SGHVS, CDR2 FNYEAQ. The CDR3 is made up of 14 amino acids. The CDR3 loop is CASSLYRGPYEQYF. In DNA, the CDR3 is TGTGCCAGCAGCTTATACAGGGGGCCTTACGAGCAGTACTTC.

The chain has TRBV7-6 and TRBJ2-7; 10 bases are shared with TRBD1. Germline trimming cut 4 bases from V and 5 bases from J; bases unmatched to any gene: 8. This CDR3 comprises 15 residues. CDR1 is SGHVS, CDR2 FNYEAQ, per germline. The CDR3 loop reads CASSSGQGSGDEQYF. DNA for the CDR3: TGTGCCAGCAGCTCGGGACAGGGGTCTGGGGACGAGCAGTACTTC.

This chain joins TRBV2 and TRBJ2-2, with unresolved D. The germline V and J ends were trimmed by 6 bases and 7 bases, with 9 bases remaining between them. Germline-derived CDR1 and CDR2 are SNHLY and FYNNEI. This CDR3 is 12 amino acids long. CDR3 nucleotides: TGTGCCAGCAGGGGTTCAAACGGGGAGCTGTTTTTT. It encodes CASRGSNGELFF.

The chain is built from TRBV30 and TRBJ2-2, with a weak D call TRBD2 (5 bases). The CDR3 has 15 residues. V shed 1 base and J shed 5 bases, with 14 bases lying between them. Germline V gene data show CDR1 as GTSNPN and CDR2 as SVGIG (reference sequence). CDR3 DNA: TGTGCCTGGAGTGACGGGAAGGGCTTGACCGGGGAGCTGTTTTTT. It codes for CAWSDGKGLTGELFF.

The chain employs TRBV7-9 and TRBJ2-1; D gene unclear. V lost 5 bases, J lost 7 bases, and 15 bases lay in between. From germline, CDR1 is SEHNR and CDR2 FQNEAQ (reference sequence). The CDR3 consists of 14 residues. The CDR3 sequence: CASSLVQTRNEQFF. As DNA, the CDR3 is TGTGCCAGCAGCCTGGTCCAGACGAGGAATGAGCAGTTCTTC.

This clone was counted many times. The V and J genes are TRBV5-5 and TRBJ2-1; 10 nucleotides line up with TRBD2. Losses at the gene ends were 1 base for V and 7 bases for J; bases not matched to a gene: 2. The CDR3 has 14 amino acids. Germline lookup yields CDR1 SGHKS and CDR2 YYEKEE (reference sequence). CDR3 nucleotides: TGTGCCAGCAGCTTGTGGGGACTAGCGAATGAGCAGTTCTTC. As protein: CASSLWGLANEQFF.

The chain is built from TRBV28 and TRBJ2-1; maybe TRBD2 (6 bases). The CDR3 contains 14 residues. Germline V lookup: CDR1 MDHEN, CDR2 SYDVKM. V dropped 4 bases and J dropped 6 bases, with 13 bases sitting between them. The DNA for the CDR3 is TGTGCCAGCAGTTCCCCGGGAGTACGCAATGAGCAGTTCTTC. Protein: CASSSPGVRNEQFF.

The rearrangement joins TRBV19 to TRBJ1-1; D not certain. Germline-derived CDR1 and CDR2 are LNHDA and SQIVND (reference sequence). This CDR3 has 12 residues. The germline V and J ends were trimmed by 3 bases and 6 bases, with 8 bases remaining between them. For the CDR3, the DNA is TGTGCCAGTAGTATTGGGGTGGCTGAAGCTTTCTTT. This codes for CASSIGVAEAFF. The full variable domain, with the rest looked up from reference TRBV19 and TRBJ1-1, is DGGITQSPKYLFRKEGQNVTLSCEQNLNHDAMYWYRQDPGQGLRLIYYSQIVNDFQKGDIAEGYSVSREKKESFPLTVTSAQKNPTAFYLCASSIGVAEAFFGQGTRLTVV.

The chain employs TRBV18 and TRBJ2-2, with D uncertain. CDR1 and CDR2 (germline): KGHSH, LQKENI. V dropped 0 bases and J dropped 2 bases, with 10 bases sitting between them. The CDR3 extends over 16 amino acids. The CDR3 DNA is TGTGCCAGCTCACCACCGACGGCCCGTAACACCGGGGAGCTGTTTTTT. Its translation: CASSPPTARNTGELFF.